The clone carrying this T cell receptor beta chain showed up many times. Its target is unknown. TCR beta CDR3 sequences were amplified from RNA transcripts. With the HTBI primer set, the TCR CDR3 went through a first round of RT-PCR. A single record per CDR3 protein comes from TCRdb applying MiXCR to the multiplex PCR reads. The table shows 250,000 to 300,000 distinct CDR3 sequences, with roughly 13% occurring only once. CDR3 length equals 16 residues. The J segment lost 1 base and the V segment lost 6 bases, leaving 6 bases of the junction unmatched. The record originates from a study of T cells in Graves' hyperthyroidism and ophthalmopathy. Overall study results and limits: The model forecast ophthalmopathy, anticipating it by a median around 6.5 months before onset.

The sample comprised blood. This rearrangement joins TRBV12-3 or TRBV12-4 to TRBJ2-6, with TRBD1 matching over 7 bases. This TCR came from a woman younger than 45 with Graves' hyperthyroidism that later progressed to Graves' ophthalmopathy. CDR3 nucleotide sequence: TGTGCCAGCAGGATCCTACAGGGGTCTGGGGCCAACGTCCTGACTTTC. This gives the protein CASRILQGSGANVLTF.